This entry lists 31 T cell receptor beta chains sequenced from one sample in a study of control samples from healthy donors and cancer patients. The method was immunoSEQ multiplex PCR; TCRdb's version includes in-frame clones alone and lacks a portion of them. Here the sample spans around 250,000 clones, roughly 87% being singletons. The source material was PBMCs. These receptors originate from a woman aged 60 to 75 with lung cancer.

The genes are TRBV11-3 and TRBJ1-1; 7 positions agree with TRBD1. The CDR3 totals 14 residues. Unmatched junction bases numbered 8, after V lost 5 bases and J lost 5 bases. Per germline, CDR1 SGHNT and CDR2 YENEEA. CDR3 sequence: CASSRQGSLTEAFF. Here the CDR3 DNA reads TGTGCCAGCAGCCGACAGGGATCCCTGACTGAAGCTTTCTTT.

This chain joins TRBV10-3 and TRBJ1-1, with no clear D. The germline V gene has CDR1 ENHRY and CDR2 SYGVKD. The CDR3 spans 14 residues. V lost 0 bases to trimming and J lost 0 bases, with 5 bases between them. The DNA for the CDR3 is TGTGCCATCAGTGAGTCGGCGATGAACACTGAAGCTTTCTTT. It translates to CAISESAMNTEAFF.

This sequence joins TRBV19 and TRBJ1-5, with D perhaps TRBD1 (5 bases). Trimming shortened V by 4 bases and J by 3 bases, and 10 bases separated the two germline ends. CDR3 size: 14 residues. Per the germline V gene, CDR1 is LNHDA and CDR2 is SQIVND (reference sequence). Written as DNA, the CDR3 is TGTGCCAGTAGTAGAGACAGATACAATCAGCCCCAGCATTTT. Translating it yields CASSRDRYNQPQHF.

This chain links TRBV5-4 with TRBJ1-2, with D perhaps matching TRBD1 (5 bases). From germline, CDR1 is SGHNT and CDR2 YYREEE (reference sequence). This CDR3 has 13 amino acids. Deletions cut 4 bases from V and 7 bases from J, with 14 bases between. The CDR3 region has the DNA TGTGCCAGCAGCAATCGAGGGGTCTCTGGCTACACCTTC. Translating it yields CASSNRGVSGYTF.

This clone is a singleton in its sample. This chain uses TRBV7-6 with TRBJ1-2; 7 bases are a match to TRBD1. The CDR3 loop spans 15 amino acids. Germline values: CDR1 SGHVS, CDR2 FNYEAQ. Trimming removed 5 bases from V and 8 bases from J; junction bases left unmatched: 14. The CDR3 DNA reads TGTGCCAGCAGCCCAGGCCCCTACAGGGGAGGAGGCTACACCTTC. Its translation is CASSPGPYRGGGYTF.

This chain uses TRBV19 with TRBJ1-2; the D gene is possibly TRBD1 (5 bases). CDR3 length: 14 amino acids. Germline CDR1 and CDR2: LNHDA and SQIVND (reference sequence). Trimming shortened V by 6 bases and J by 2 bases, and 13 bases separated the two germline ends. CDR3 sequence reads: CASRDLDTNYGYTF. The CDR3 DNA reads as TGTGCCAGTAGAGATCTGGACACGAACTATGGCTACACCTTC.

V usage is TRBV6-6 and J usage is TRBJ2-1; D tentatively fits TRBD1 or TRBD2 (5 bases each). There are 13 residues in the CDR3. Germline loops: CDR1 MNHNY, CDR2 SVGAGI (reference sequence). The V gene lost 2 bases and the J gene lost 15 bases, with 17 bases spanning the gap. CDR3 protein: CASSYPNEGPGFF. The CDR3 nucleotides are TGTGCCAGCAGTTACCCTAACGAGGGACCGGGGTTCTTC.

In its sample, this clone was seen once. The same CDR3 arises from other DNA sequences in this sample as well. The rearrangement uses TRBV6-6 and TRBJ1-5; D is undetermined. Germline-derived CDR1 and CDR2 are MNHNY and SVGAGI (reference sequence). The CDR3 covers 12 residues. V was trimmed by 6 bases and J by 7 bases, leaving 10 bases between them. CDR3 amino acids: CASRRQEQPQHF. The CDR3 nucleotides are TGTGCCAGCAGACGTCAGGAGCAGCCCCAGCATTTT.

V and J are TRBV19 and TRBJ2-1, with D possibly matching TRBD1 (5 bases). V was cut by 5 bases and J by 1 base, with 18 bases left in between. From germline, CDR1 is LNHDA and CDR2 SQIVND (reference sequence). The CDR3 runs to 17 residues. The DNA for the CDR3 is TGTGCCAGTAGTGTATCGACGGTCAGGGTTTCCTACAATGAGCAGTTCTTC. Protein sequence: CASSVSTVRVSYNEQFF.

V gene TRBV6-6 combines with J gene TRBJ1-1; D call uncertain. The germline CDR1 and CDR2 sequences are MNHNY and SVGAGI (reference sequence). This CDR3 has 15 residues. Trimming took off 3 bases at V and 1 base at J, with 12 bases between the two ends. CDR3 coding DNA: TGTGCCAGCAGTTATTACGTAGAGAGGAACACTGAAGCTTTCTTT. Amino acid sequence: CASSYYVERNTEAFF.

A remark on this clone: The same CDR3 can be traced to other DNA sequences in this sample. The chain combines TRBV6-6 with TRBJ2-2; D ambiguous. V dropped 6 bases and J dropped 1 base, with 0 bases sitting between them. Germline CDR1 MNHNY, CDR2 SVGAGI (reference sequence). The CDR3 extends over 11 amino acids. The CDR3 here is CASRNTGELFF. The DNA of the CDR3 is TGTGCCAGCAGGAACACCGGGGAGCTGTTTTTT.

V usage is TRBV15 and J usage is TRBJ2-1; 7 nucleotides agree with TRBD2. The V gene's germline CDR1 is LNHNV and CDR2 YYDKDF (reference sequence). CDR3 size: 14 residues. After removal of 3 bases from V and 3 bases from J, the junction contained 2 bases not matched to a gene. The CDR3 spells CATSRTGGYNEQFF. CDR3 in DNA: TGTGCCACCAGCAGGACGGGGGGCTACAATGAGCAGTTCTTC.

The genes are TRBV7-3 and TRBJ2-1; D is perhaps TRBD2 (5 bases). Germline values: CDR1 SGHTA, CDR2 FQGTGA. The CDR3 totals 12 residues. V dropped 2 bases and J dropped 10 bases, with 9 bases sitting between them. The chain's CDR3 is CASSLLPGEQFF. DNA of the CDR3: TGTGCCAGCAGCTTATTACCGGGAGAGCAGTTCTTC.

The J gene is TRBJ2-3, the V gene TRBV6-5; TRBD2 aligns across 13 bases. With 4 bases clipped from V and 8 bases from J, the junction kept 6 bases outside the gene matches. The CDR3 is 15 amino acids. CDR1 is MNHEY and CDR2 is SVGAGI in the germline V gene. For the CDR3, the DNA is TGTGCCAGCAGTTCTACTAGCGGGGGGGATGGTACGCAGTATTTT. The encoded protein is CASSSTSGGDGTQYF.

Concerning this clone: The sample carries other DNA sequences with the same CDR3. The chain uses TRBV15 and TRBJ1-5; possible D gene TRBD1, 5 bases. V lost 0 bases and J lost 2, with 8 bases in between. This CDR3 has 15 amino acids. Per the germline V gene, CDR1 is LNHNV and CDR2 is YYDKDF (reference sequence). The CDR3 DNA reads TGTGCCACCAGCAGAGATCCGGGGGGCAATCAGCCCCAGCATTTT. This codes for CATSRDPGGNQPQHF.

Only one count was recorded for this clone. The chain recombines TRBV20-1 with TRBJ1-2, with D possibly matching TRBD1 (6 bases). The germline CDR1 and CDR2 sequences are DFQATT and SNEGSKA (reference sequence). This CDR3 spans 11 amino acids. Trimming cost V 5 bases and J 8 bases, with 12 bases left between them. In nucleotides, the CDR3 is TGCAGTGCTGACAGGTCAGGAGGCTACACCTTC. Translating it yields CSADRSGGYTF.

This rearrangement joins TRBV3-1 (or the pseudogene TRBV3-2) to TRBJ2-5; no firm D call. V was cut by 3 bases and J by 0 bases, with 8 bases left in between. Germline assignment: CDR1 LGHDT and CDR2 YNNKEL (reference sequence). This CDR3 comprises 14 residues. In DNA form, the CDR3 reads TGTGCCAGCAGCCAGAACTCGTACCAAGAGACCCAGTACTTC. Translated: CASSQNSYQETQYF.

This clone has just one count. The gene calls are TRBV24-1 and TRBJ2-3; D gene uncertain. Trimming took off 4 bases at V and 4 bases at J, with 11 bases between the two ends. This CDR3 spans 14 amino acids. Germline-derived CDR1 and CDR2 are KGHDR and SFDVKD. Here the CDR3 reads CATSEAGEADTQYF. CDR3 DNA sequence: TGTGCCACCAGTGAGGCAGGAGAAGCAGATACGCAGTATTTT.

The chain carries TRBV7-7 and TRBJ2-1, with TRBD1 as a possible D gene (5 bases). This CDR3 comprises 15 residues. CDR1 SSHAT and CDR2 FNYEAQ come from the germline V gene (reference sequence). V lost 2 bases to trimming and J lost 6 bases, with 14 bases between them. The chain's CDR3 is CASSLSRDSRNEQFF. CDR3 DNA sequence: TGTGCCAGCAGCTTAAGCAGGGATTCCCGCAATGAGCAGTTCTTC.

The rearrangement uses TRBV2 and TRBJ1-5; no reliable D call. The CDR3 totals 14 residues. In germline, CDR1 is SNHLY, CDR2 FYNNEI. V lost 4 bases and J 2 bases, leaving 9 bases between the germline ends. CDR3 sequence reads: CASSGVGGNQPQHF. In nucleotides, the CDR3 is TGTGCCAGCAGTGGGGTTGGGGGCAATCAGCCCCAGCATTTT.

The chain joins TRBV6-5 to TRBJ2-4; 7 bases map to TRBD2. The CDR3 has 15 amino acids. With 6 bases clipped from V and 6 bases from J, the junction kept 11 bases outside the gene matches. CDR1 MNHEY and CDR2 SVGAGI come from the germline V gene. In DNA form, the CDR3 reads TGTGCCAGCAGACTTAAGGCGGGAGAAGGAAACATTCAGTACTTC. As protein: CASRLKAGEGNIQYF.

The table lists this clone with a count of one. The chain links TRBV2 to TRBJ2-5; D uncertain. Germline V gene sequence: CDR1 SNHLY, CDR2 FYNNEI. V gave up 1 base and J gave up 4 bases, with 4 bases separating them. CDR3 length: 12 residues. CDR3 amino acids: CASSEVVETQYF. CDR3 coding DNA: TGTGCCAGCAGTGAAGTCGTAGAGACCCAGTACTTC. The variable domain in full, with the rest retrieved from reference TRBV2 and TRBJ2-5, is EPEVTQTPSHQVTQMGQEVILRCVPISNHLYFYWYRQILGQKVEFLVSFYNNEISEKSEIFDDQFSVERPDGSNFTLKIRSTKLEDSAMYFCASSEVVETQYFGPGTRLLVL.

The rearrangement links TRBV19 to TRBJ2-3; 8 bases match TRBD1. The germline gives CDR1 LNHDA, CDR2 SQIVND (reference sequence). This CDR3 is 14 amino acids long. J lost 4 bases, V lost 9 bases, and 9 bases had no gene match. CDR3 in amino acids: CARSTGARADTQYF. The DNA for the CDR3 is TGTGCCAGATCGACAGGGGCGCGTGCAGATACGCAGTATTTT.

CDR3 DNA sequence: TGTGCCAGCAGTCCAGGGACTAGCCCTGTCTACGAGCAGTACTTC. As protein: CASSPGTSPVYEQYF. The chain recombines TRBV7-6 with TRBJ2-7; the match to TRBD2 covers 9 bases. The CDR3 is 15 amino acids. Per germline, CDR1 SGHVS and CDR2 FNYEAQ. The junction had 9 bases not matched to a gene; V was cut back by 6 bases and J by 3 bases.

The chain couples TRBV19 to TRBJ2-5; TRBD2 matches at 8 bases. Germline V lookup: CDR1 LNHDA, CDR2 SQIVND (reference sequence). V lost 5 bases, J lost 4 bases, and 6 bases stayed unmatched. This CDR3 contains 14 residues. CDR3 sequence reads: CASSAGLVGETQYF. In DNA form, the CDR3 reads TGTGCCAGTAGTGCGGGACTAGTAGGAGAGACCCAGTACTTC.

The chain is built from TRBV6-5 and TRBJ2-5, with D perhaps matching TRBD2 (7 bases). V dropped 5 bases and J dropped 2 bases, with 12 bases sitting between them. The CDR3 extends over 14 amino acids. CDR1 and CDR2 (germline): MNHEY, SVGAGI. The CDR3, as DNA: TGTGCCAGCAGTAGGGGGGGCGGTCAAGAGACCCAGTACTTC. Translation gives CASSRGGGQETQYF.

This chain links TRBV5-1 with TRBJ1-3, with a possible D match to TRBD1 (5 bases). The CDR3 spans 15 residues. Germline V gene sequence: CDR1 SGHRS, CDR2 YFSETQ. V lost 2 bases to trimming and J lost 0 bases, with 9 bases between them. CDR3 in amino acids: CASSFEGRSGNTIYF. Written as DNA, the CDR3 is TGCGCCAGCAGCTTCGAGGGGCGCTCTGGAAACACCATATATTTT.

This sequence joins TRBV4-2 and TRBJ1-5; D ambiguous. Germline-derived CDR1 and CDR2 are LGHNA and YNFKEQ. The CDR3 contains 15 residues. Trimming pared 0 bases from V and 0 bases from J, leaving 6 bases between. CDR3 protein: CASSQDYLSNQPQHF. CDR3 nucleotide sequence: TGTGCCAGCAGCCAAGATTATCTTAGCAATCAGCCCCAGCATTTT.

This chain connects TRBV11-2 to TRBJ1-2; 10 bases are shared with TRBD1. The germline V gene encodes CDR1 SGHAT and CDR2 FQNNGV. Trimming removed 1 base from V and 5 bases from J; junction bases left unmatched: 7. CDR3 length equals 16 residues. The CDR3 DNA follows: TGTGCCAGCAGCTTAGGCGGACAGGGGGGGAGGTATGGCTACACCTTC. Its protein product is CASSLGGQGGRYGYTF.

The V and J genes are TRBV18 and TRBJ2-7; D call uncertain. There are 13 residues in the CDR3. V lost 2 bases to trimming and J lost 2 bases, with 7 bases between them. The V gene's germline CDR1 is KGHSH and CDR2 LQKENI. This CDR3 reads CASSPFGPYEQYF. In nucleotides, the CDR3 is TGTGCCAGCTCACCATTCGGTCCCTACGAGCAGTACTTC. Based on the CDR3 plus reference TRBV18 and TRBJ2-7, the full variable domain is NAGVMQNPRHLVRRRGQEARLRCSPMKGHSHVYWYRQLPEEGLKFMVYLQKENIIDESGMPKERFSAEFPKEGPSILRIQQVVRGDSAAYFCASSPFGPYEQYFGPGTRLTVT.

The rearrangement links TRBV19 to TRBJ1-5; 9 bases are shared with TRBD1. Germline V CDR1 and CDR2: LNHDA, SQIVND (reference sequence). V dropped 4 bases and J dropped 7; count of bases not matched to a gene: 5. The CDR3 extends over 14 amino acids. The CDR3 loop reads CASSTQGAGQPQHF. Here the CDR3 DNA reads TGTGCCAGTAGTACACAGGGGGCAGGGCAGCCCCAGCATTTT.